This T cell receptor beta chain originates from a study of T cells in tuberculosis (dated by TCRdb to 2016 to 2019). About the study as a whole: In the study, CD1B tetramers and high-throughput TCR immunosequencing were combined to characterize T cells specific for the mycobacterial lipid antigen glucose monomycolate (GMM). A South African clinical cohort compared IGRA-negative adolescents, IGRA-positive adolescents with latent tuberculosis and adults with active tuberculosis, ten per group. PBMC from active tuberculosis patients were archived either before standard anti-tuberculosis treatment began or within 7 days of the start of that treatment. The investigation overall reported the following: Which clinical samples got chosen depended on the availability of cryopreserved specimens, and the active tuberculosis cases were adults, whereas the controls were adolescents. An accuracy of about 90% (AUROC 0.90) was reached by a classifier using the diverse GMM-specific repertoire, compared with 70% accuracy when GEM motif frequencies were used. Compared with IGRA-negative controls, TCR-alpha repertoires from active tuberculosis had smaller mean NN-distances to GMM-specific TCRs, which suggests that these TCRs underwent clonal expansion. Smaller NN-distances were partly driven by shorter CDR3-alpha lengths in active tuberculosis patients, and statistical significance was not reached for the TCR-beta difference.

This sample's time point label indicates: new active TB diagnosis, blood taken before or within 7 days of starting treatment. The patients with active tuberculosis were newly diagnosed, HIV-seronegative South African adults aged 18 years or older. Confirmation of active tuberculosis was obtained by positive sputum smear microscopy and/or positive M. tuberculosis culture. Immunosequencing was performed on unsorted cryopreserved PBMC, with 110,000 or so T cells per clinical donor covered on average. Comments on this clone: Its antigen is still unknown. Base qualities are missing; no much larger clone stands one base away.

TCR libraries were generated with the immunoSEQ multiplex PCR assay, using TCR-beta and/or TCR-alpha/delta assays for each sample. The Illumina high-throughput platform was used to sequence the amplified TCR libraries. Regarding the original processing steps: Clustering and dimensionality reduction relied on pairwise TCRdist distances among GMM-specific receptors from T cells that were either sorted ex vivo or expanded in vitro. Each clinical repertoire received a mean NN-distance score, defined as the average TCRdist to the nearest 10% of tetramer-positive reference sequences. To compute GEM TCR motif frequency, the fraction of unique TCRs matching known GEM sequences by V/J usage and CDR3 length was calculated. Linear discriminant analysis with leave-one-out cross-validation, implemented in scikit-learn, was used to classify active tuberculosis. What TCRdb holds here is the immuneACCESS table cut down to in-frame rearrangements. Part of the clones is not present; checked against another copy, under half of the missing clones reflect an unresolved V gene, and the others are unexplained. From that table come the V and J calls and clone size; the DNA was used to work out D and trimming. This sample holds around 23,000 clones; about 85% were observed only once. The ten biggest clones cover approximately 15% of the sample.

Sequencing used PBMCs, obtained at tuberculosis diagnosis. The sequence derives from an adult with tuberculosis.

The DNA sequence reads TGTGCCTGGACAGGGGGCGGAACTGAAGCTTTCTTT. The translation is CAWTGGGTEAFF. The sequence joins TRBV30 to TRBJ1-1; 8 central nucleotides agree with TRBD1. For this chain, trimming is 4 bases at the V end and 5 bases at the J end, and the number of junction bases without a gene match is 3. The CDR3, cysteine through phenylalanine, is 12 amino acids long. Only CDR3 DNA is held: 36 bases, read in frame from base 1. CDR1 and CDR2 are drawn from the germline V gene (reference sequence): GTSNPN, SVGIG.